This TCR beta chain was captured by sequencing in a study of shared clonotypes between healthy human individuals. Assay used: immunoSEQ multiplex PCR; TCRdb lists only in-frame clones, some missing. The data show about 480,000 clones, 75% to 80% seen once. In its sample, this clone was seen a few times. Without sorting, samples used tens of millions of PBMCs for genomic DNA. This CDR3 is 13 amino acids long. Trimming stripped 0 bases from V and 2 bases from J, with 3 bases between. Germline V CDR1 and CDR2: SGHVS, FQNEAQ. The sample comprised PBMCs. V usage is TRBV7-8 and J usage is TRBJ2-3, with D unclear. The sequence was obtained from a woman in her forties in good health. Some clones in this sample may be carry-over from other donors' samples. The CDR3 here is CASSLALTDTQYF. In nucleotides, the CDR3 is TGTGCCAGCAGCTTAGCCCTCACAGATACGCAGTATTTT. Variable domain in full (rest from reference TRBV7-8 and TRBJ2-3): GAGVSQSPRYKVAKRGQDVALRCDPISGHVSLFWYQQALGQGPEFLTYFQNEAQLDKSGLPSDRFFAERPEGSVSTLKIQRTQQEDSAVYLCASSLALTDTQYFGPGTRLTVL.